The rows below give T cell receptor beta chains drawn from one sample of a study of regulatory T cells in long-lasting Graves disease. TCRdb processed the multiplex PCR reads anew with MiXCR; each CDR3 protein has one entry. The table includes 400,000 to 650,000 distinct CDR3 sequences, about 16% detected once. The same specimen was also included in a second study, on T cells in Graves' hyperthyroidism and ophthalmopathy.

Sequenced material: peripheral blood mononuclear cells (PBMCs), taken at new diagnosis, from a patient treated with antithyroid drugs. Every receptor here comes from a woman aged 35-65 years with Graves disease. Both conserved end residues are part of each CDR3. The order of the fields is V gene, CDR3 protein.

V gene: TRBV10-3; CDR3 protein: CAISAPLGTGRTDTQYF
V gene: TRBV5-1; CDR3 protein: CASSETGASSYEQYF
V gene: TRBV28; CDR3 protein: CASSLMGLAGPSTDTQYF
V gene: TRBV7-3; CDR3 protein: CASSLMAVNTGELFF
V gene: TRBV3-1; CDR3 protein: CASSQVYQETQYF
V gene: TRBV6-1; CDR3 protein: CASSPGTRLNIQYF
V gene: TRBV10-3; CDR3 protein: CAISDGGLSYEQYF
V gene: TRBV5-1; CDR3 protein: CASSLERLSSYEQYF
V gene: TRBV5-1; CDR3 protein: CASTPAINTEAFF
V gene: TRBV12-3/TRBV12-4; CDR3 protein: CASTEDRINSPLHF
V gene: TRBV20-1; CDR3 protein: CSADRGYEQYF
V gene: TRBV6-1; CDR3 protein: CASPGQLNEKLFF
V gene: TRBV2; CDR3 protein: CASMGESSYNEQFF
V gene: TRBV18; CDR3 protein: CASSPRPHSDQPQHF
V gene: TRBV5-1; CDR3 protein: CASSLRQGFQTQYF
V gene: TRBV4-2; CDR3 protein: CASSQDLTGGTGELFF
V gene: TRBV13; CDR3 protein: CASMQGRDVNIQYF
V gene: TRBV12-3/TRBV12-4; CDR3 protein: CASSGGLAGAYEQYF
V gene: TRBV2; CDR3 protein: CASSDGTSGGRETQYF
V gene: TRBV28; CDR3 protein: CASSFLPPPYEQYF
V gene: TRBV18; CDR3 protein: CASSLTNPQGSGANVLTF
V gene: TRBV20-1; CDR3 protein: CSAPGARDEQYF
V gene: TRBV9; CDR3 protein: CASSLATGGTYGYTF
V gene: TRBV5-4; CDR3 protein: CASSLAGGNGQFF
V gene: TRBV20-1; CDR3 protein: CSASTLATGGYGYTF
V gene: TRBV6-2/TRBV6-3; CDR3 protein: CASRDSGFGTEAFF
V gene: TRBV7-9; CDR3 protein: CASSLHRGRRGEQFF
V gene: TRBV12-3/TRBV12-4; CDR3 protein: CASSPHRGSYGYTF
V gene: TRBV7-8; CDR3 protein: CASSLLNGLAAQYF
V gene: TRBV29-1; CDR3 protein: CSTGGAGMEQYF
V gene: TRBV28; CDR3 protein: CASSSPSGGTDTQYF
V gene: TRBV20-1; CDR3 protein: CSAPRGGGGYTF